This TCR beta chain was sequenced for a study of blood T cell repertoires in COVID-19. The germline V and J ends were trimmed by 4 bases and 2 bases, with 18 bases remaining between them. Germline values: CDR1 LGHNA, CDR2 YNFKEQ. The CDR3 totals 16 residues. Original handling: Nucleated cell number was recorded as an estimate derived from reference gene primer amplification. The method was immunoSEQ multiplex PCR; TCRdb's version includes in-frame clones alone and lacks a portion of them. V, J and clone size derive from that table, while D and trimming were established from the DNA sequence. The sample consists of 280,000 or so clones, about 86% of them appearing once.

Sequencing was done on a sample of peripheral blood. The genes are TRBV4-2 and TRBJ2-7; TRBD2 is a possible D gene (6 bases). The receptor was derived from a woman in her thirties who had recovered from COVID-19. CDR3 loop: CASSPSTGGGTYEQYF. The CDR3 DNA follows: TGTGCCAGCAGCCCCTCGACGGGCGGCGGGACCTACGAGCAGTACTTC.